This TCR beta chain was profiled in a study of T cells after yellow fever vaccination. The overall study: Those fractions that held only low numbers of cells were prepared using the SMART-Seq v4 Ultra Low Input RNA kit. Study results and limitations: Researchers noted that a small share of clonotypes showed up in both CD4 and CD8 compartments. Among primary-vaccination clones, most reappeared after the booster, at 96% for CD4 and around 91% for CD8. On re-exposure, the response was weaker but peaked faster, at day 5 versus 15.

TCRdb reprocessed the 5' RACE reads via MiXCR and lists one record per CDR3 protein. The top ten hold over 12% of the sample, which has some 500,000 distinct CDR3 sequences, about 13% seen once. This clonotype has more than one count but fewer than ten. Its antigen is unidentified. V lost 4 bases, J lost 9 bases, and 22 bases lay in between. This CDR3 contains 15 residues. Germline CDR1 and CDR2: DFQATT and SNEGSKA (reference sequence). The material was PBMCs, obtained on the day of the yellow fever booster vaccination. V usage is TRBV20-1 and J usage is TRBJ2-4, with D possibly TRBD1 on 5 matching bases. This receptor was taken from a man aged 30 to 39 who received the YFV17D yellow fever vaccine. The CDR3 protein is CSATPDSVGRSIQYF. CDR3 nucleotides: TGCAGTGCTACCCCCGACAGCGTCGGGCGGAGCATTCAGTACTTC.